The clone carrying this T cell receptor (beta chain) was seen only once. The antigen is unknown. These data belong to a study of T cell repertoires in cytomegalovirus infection. Deletions cut 0 bases from V and 6 bases from J, with 10 bases between. The germline V gene encodes CDR1 SGHNT and CDR2 YYREEE (reference sequence). The CDR3 runs to 14 residues. TCRdb reprocessed the reads with MiXCR, giving one entry per CDR3 protein. The sample includes about 470,000 distinct CDR3 sequences, roughly 42% of them seen just once. This TCR was recovered from a human donor in good health (CMV status not recorded). Some clones in this sample may be carry-over from other donors' samples. This specimen consisted of cultured PBMCs, obtained from culture after CMV antigen stimulation. The genes are TRBV5-4 and TRBJ2-1; a possible D gene is TRBD1 (6 bases). CDR3 DNA sequence: TGTGCCAGCAGCTTGGATGGGGGCCCCAATGAGCAGTTCTTC. This gives the protein CASSLDGGPNEQFF. Filled out from reference TRBV5-4 and TRBJ2-1, the complete variable domain reads ETGVTQSPTHLIKTRGQQVTLRCSSQSGHNTVSWYQQALGQGPQFIFQYYREEENGRGNFPPRFSGLQFPNYSSELNVNALELDDSALYLCASSLDGGPNEQFFGPGTRLTVL.